The entry below describes one TCR beta chain. Its recognized antigen is unknown. Base qualities are not recorded, but no much larger clone differs from it by a single base. Its CDR3 holds 14 amino acids, cysteine through phenylalanine. Just the 42-base CDR3 DNA is kept, in frame starting at base 1. V ends up 6 bases short and J 1 base short, with an unmatched junction base count of 1. CDR1 and CDR2, looked up from the germline V gene, are SGHTA and FQGTGA. The cohort consisted of approximately 690 healthy bone marrow donors. Cohort members were all nominally healthy when sampled, although unrecorded immune exposures were likely present. The donor was CMV seropositive and belonged to the group of 250 to 300 seropositive cohort members. Every donor gave a peripheral blood sample, and the peripheral blood mononuclear cells from that sample were used for TCR beta sequencing. Genomic DNA extraction from the blood cell samples was performed with the Qiagen DNeasy Blood Extraction Kit.

The library came from the immunoSEQ multiplex PCR assay. For the multiplex PCR, a mixture combining 60 forward primers for TCR Vbeta segments and 13 reverse primers for TCR Jbeta segments was used. The CDR3 region of rearranged TCR beta genes was amplified from genomic DNA with a multiplex PCR assay. The Illumina HiSeq System was used to sequence the amplified TCR beta libraries as 87-base-pair reads. Per the source publication's procedure: In a later analysis, approximately 74 million unique TCR beta chains were counted across the 500 to 700 repertoires, and around 11 million of these chains were shared by at least two donors. A nearest-neighbor algorithm error-corrected the raw reads and collapsed the reads into unique sequences, merging closely related sequences to remove PCR and sequencing errors. Alignment of CDR3 sequences to IMGT reference sequences was used to assign V, D and J gene segments. For a sequence to be retained, a match of at least six nucleotides to both a V gene segment and a J gene segment was required. A rearrangement counted as productive if the CDR3 had no stop codons and remained in frame with V and J, and every other rearrangement counted as non-productive. CDR3 was defined by IMGT convention, running from the second conserved V-encoded cysteine to the conserved J-encoded phenylalanine. Sequences without an unambiguous match to a single V gene segment were excluded from the earlier analysis of a few hundred of the donors. An earlier analysis of fewer than 650 of the donors classified V segments as functional when productive rearrangements were above 56.7% and as segregating when the standard deviation between donors was above 5%. A statistical classification framework was developed to diagnose cytomegalovirus status using the catalog of TCR beta chain sequences. In a later analysis, V and J genes were assigned by comparing TCR nucleotide sequences against IMGT/GENE-DB human TR gene sequences. In a later analysis, CDR3 sequences and most-parsimonious VDJ recombination scenarios were assigned using the TCRdist pipeline. In a later analysis, each TCR beta chain was defined by its CDR3 amino acid sequence together with its V-gene family, and reads lacking a unique V-gene family were excluded. In a later analysis, fewer than 650 highly shared, low-generation-probability nucleotide sequences were removed to address suspected cross-contamination and a sequencing artifact. In a later analysis, a clonal expansion index for each public chain was calculated from normalized within-repertoire ranks of inferred template counts. In a later analysis, generation probabilities were computed using a VDJ recombination model fitted to out-of-frame rearrangements, and the results were checked against IGoR. A later analysis scored TCR-TCR, TCR-HLA and TCR-CMV co-occurrence with hypergeometric tests, applying a repertoire-size bias correction to TCR pairs. A later analysis estimated false discovery rates by permuting HLA or CMV assignments 20 times. In a later analysis, co-occurring TCRs were grouped with DBSCAN, and TCRdist sequence similarity was added when clustering was performed within HLA-allele-positive subsets. Repertoires with fewer than 30,000 or more than 120,000 public chains, plus five repertoires with anomalous nucleotide sharing, were excluded from co-occurrence clustering. This immuneACCESS table, as held by TCRdb, lists in-frame sequences with V and J called but not all clones. Of the missing ones, under half trace to an unresolved V gene in checked studies; the others have no known cause. V and J calls and clone size are given by that table; D and trimming were obtained from the DNA. Counted in this sample were 120,000 or so clones; more than 80% of them appeared once. Jointly, the top ten make up approximately 10% of the sample.

The data belong to a study of cytomegalovirus exposure and HLA in healthy donors (dated by TCRdb to between 2016 and 2019). General notes on the study: An earlier analysis of approximately 600 of the donors reported roughly 300 Gb of sequence data and 100 million to 140 million unique TCR beta sequences from approximately 180 million T cells. An earlier analysis of approximately 580 of the donors used high-throughput TCR beta sequencing to judge whether each TCR beta V gene segment behaved as functional or pseudogenic. In a later genetic analysis, genome-wide SNP genotypes for about 55% of the 666 donors were used, and that subset was treated as a discovery cohort. A later analysis re-analyzed previously published TCR beta repertoires from roughly 630 donors and added high-resolution HLA genotyping to study TCR occurrence patterns. The number of typed donors differed by locus: about 629-630 for A, B, C, DRB1 and DQB1; approximately 530 for DQA1; 606 for DPA1; and roughly 450 for DPB1. To predict cytomegalovirus infection status, the study combined high-throughput TCR immunosequencing, statistical association of individual TCRs with disease status, and machine learning. Among almost 400 genotyped donors of the cohort, an average of around 240,000 unique TCR beta nucleotide sequences were sequenced per donor, 15% to 20% of them non-productive. An early release that covered about 640 HLA-typed donors contained around 300 gigabases of sequencing data and 70 million to 100 million unique TCR sequences. Rather than drawing on any new phenotypic data, the later analysis identified candidate immune exposures from TCR beta sequences and the way those sequences occurred across donors. In addition to the first cohort of about 650 subjects, a separate validation cohort of 120 different subjects was used. The genetic ancestry cluster associated with self-reported Caucasian donors included 81% of the 300 to 400 genotyped donors. Both class I and class II loci were covered by HLA typing, at four-digit resolution. Using immunosequencing, the study profiled T cell repertoires from approximately 700 subjects and related those repertoires to cytomegalovirus serostatus. Donor age, sex, ethnicity and CMV serostatus were compiled together with the repertoire data. All discovery cohort repertoires had been generated on a single sequencing platform. The aim of the study was to test whether cataloging public T cell receptors could identify signatures of past pathogen exposure. Because of strong linkage in the cohort, five DR-DQ haplotypes were treated as single units for association and clustering.

Broad study findings and their caveats: Broadly in line with IMGT annotations, most TCR beta V segments showed up in productive rearrangements about 87% or about 30% of the time in an earlier analysis of approximately 640 of the donors. Strong co-occurrence of HLA alleles, especially DR and DQ, made assigning TCR associations to individual alleles difficult. CMV serostatus was the only immune exposure information available for the cohort. The authors suggested that the approach could potentially be generalized to other disease states and immunological phenotypes. In a later analysis, 16,951 TCR beta sequences were associated with specific HLA alleles at a false discovery rate of 0.05. In vitro tests confirmed that a few of the cytomegalovirus-associated TCR beta chains recognize cytomegalovirus antigens. Some IMGT-functional V segments, including TRBV6-2 and TRBV6-3, could not be distinguished by the 87-base-pair reads and were therefore excluded. Most CMV-associated TCR beta chains appeared to be HLA-restricted in a later analysis, and the HLA associations seemed to be driven largely by CMV exposure. Because HLA typing was missing for some donors at each locus, association tests included only the typed subset. A later analysis found that HLA-associated TCR beta chains were more clonally expanded and had lower generation probabilities than equally common non-associated chains. A further reported finding was that TCR beta sequences accurately predicted the HLA-A and HLA-B alleles for most subjects in the first cohort. Because counts were too low, roughly 18 rarely observed V segments, including chromosome 9 orphons, were left out of the earlier analysis of 587 of the donors. Linkage disequilibrium might explain the correlated functional status among segregating V segments, but an unknown experimental factor could not be ruled out. The study gave a list of some 150 TCR beta chains associated with cytomegalovirus. In a later genetic analysis, a missense DCLRE1C variant was associated with V-gene and J-gene trimming of TCR beta chains, and the association was replicated in an independent cohort. Presence/absence analyses assumed roughly uniform sequencing depth across donors, an assumption that may not hold. The classifier was reported to diagnose cytomegalovirus status with high specificity and sensitivity in both the original cohort and the validation cohort. According to a later analysis, parvovirus B19, influenza, CMV and Epstein-Barr virus appeared linked to several top co-occurrence clusters. A later analysis found that TCR association rates varied across HLA loci, with DRB1 alleles showing the most associated TCRs and HLA-C alleles the fewest. While some public TCRs were present in many individuals, most TCR sequences turned up only very rarely across donors. The cohort was sequenced for TCR beta chains only, and without alpha or paired-chain data the features that could be detected were limited. A group of highly shared sequence variants was considered likely to be a technical artifact of the sequencing pipeline. In a later genetic analysis, fewer N-insertions in productive TCRs were reported among donors in an Asian-associated ancestry cluster than the roughly 700-donor mean.

This clonotype originated in a man under 40 in good health and CMV-seropositive. The sequence is built from TRBV7-3 and TRBJ2-2; 8 nucleotides in the junction match TRBD1. Sequenced: PBMCs. This receptor has the CDR3 CASSGQGNTGELFF. At the DNA level, the sequence is TGTGCCAGCAGTGGACAGGGGAACACCGGGGAGCTGTTTTTT.